A selection of T cell receptor beta chains follows, all from one sample in a study of T cell responses to AZD1222 COVID-19 vaccine. Measured with immunoSEQ multiplex PCR; TCRdb has only the in-frame clones, and not every one. The sample yields more than 130,000 clones, around nine tenths seen once. The sequencing here drew on peripheral blood, taken on day 0 of AZD1222 vaccination. These receptors originate from an adult in good health. CDR3s include the opening cysteine and the closing phenylalanine or tryptophan. D genes are given only for firm matches. The size field is filled for only some rows; it gives once, few, many or a size class.

d_gene: .; j_gene: TRBJ1-2; v_gene: TRBV2; abundance: .; CDR3nt: TGTGCCAGCAGTCAACAGGGCCCTAACTATGGCTACACCTTC; CDR3aa: CASSQQGPNYGYTF
d_gene: .; j_gene: TRBJ1-6; v_gene: TRBV4-2; abundance: .; CDR3nt: TGTGCCAGCAGCCAAGATCTTAAACCCTGGGGGGAATCCTATAATTCACCCCTCCACTTT; CDR3aa: CASSQDLKPWGESYNSPLHF
d_gene: TRBD2; j_gene: TRBJ2-1; v_gene: TRBV24-1; abundance: few; CDR3nt: TGTGCCACCAGCGAAGCGGGAGGGCCACAGAATGAGCAGTTCTTC; CDR3aa: CATSEAGGPQNEQFF
d_gene: .; j_gene: TRBJ2-7; v_gene: TRBV3-1/TRBV3-2; abundance: once; CDR3nt: TGTGCCAGCAGCCAAGCATTTCCCTACGAGCAGTACTTC; CDR3aa: CASSQAFPYEQYF
d_gene: .; j_gene: TRBJ2-1; v_gene: TRBV4-1; abundance: .; CDR3nt: TGCGCCAGCAGCCAAGATCCGGTTTCCTACAATGAGCAGTTCTTC; CDR3aa: CASSQDPVSYNEQFF
d_gene: .; j_gene: TRBJ1-1; v_gene: TRBV4-2; abundance: .; CDR3nt: TGTGCCAGCACTCTCTCGGGGGTAAACACTGAAGCTTTCTTT; CDR3aa: CASTLSGVNTEAFF
d_gene: TRBD1; j_gene: TRBJ2-7; v_gene: TRBV12-5; abundance: .; CDR3nt: TGTGCTAGTGGTCCCCGGGACAGGGGGATCTCCTACGAGCAGTACTTC; CDR3aa: CASGPRDRGISYEQYF
d_gene: TRBD1; j_gene: TRBJ2-5; v_gene: TRBV15; abundance: .; CDR3nt: TGTGCCACCAGCGAGGGGACAGGGCCATGGGAGACCCAGTACTTC; CDR3aa: CATSEGTGPWETQYF
d_gene: .; j_gene: TRBJ2-5; v_gene: TRBV24-1; abundance: .; CDR3nt: TGTGCCACCAGTGATACAGAAGAGACCCAGTACTTC; CDR3aa: CATSDTEETQYF
d_gene: .; j_gene: TRBJ1-6; v_gene: TRBV19; abundance: .; CDR3nt: TGTGCCAGCCGCAGGGGTTTTGACGTGGCACCCCTCCACTTT; CDR3aa: CASRRGFDVAPLHF
d_gene: TRBD1; j_gene: TRBJ1-4; v_gene: TRBV7-9; abundance: .; CDR3nt: TGTGCCAGCAGCAGGCACACCGCGACAGGGGGTTGGGAAAAACTGTTTTTT; CDR3aa: CASSRHTATGGWEKLFF
d_gene: .; j_gene: TRBJ1-6; v_gene: TRBV6-4; abundance: .; CDR3nt: TGTGCCAGCAGTGACTACGGCATCCCCAATTCACCCCTCCACTTT; CDR3aa: CASSDYGIPNSPLHF
d_gene: .; j_gene: TRBJ2-7; v_gene: TRBV5-6; abundance: .; CDR3nt: TGTGCCAGCAGCTTGGGACAGTCCTACGAGCAGTACTTC; CDR3aa: CASSLGQSYEQYF
d_gene: .; j_gene: TRBJ1-5; v_gene: TRBV11-1; abundance: once; CDR3nt: TGTGCCAGCAGCCTCGGAGGTCGGGATCAGCCCCAGCATTTT; CDR3aa: CASSLGGRDQPQHF
d_gene: .; j_gene: TRBJ1-5; v_gene: TRBV3-1/TRBV3-2; abundance: .; CDR3nt: TGTGCCAGCAGCCACGGAAGCAATCAGCCCCAGCATTTT; CDR3aa: CASSHGSNQPQHF
d_gene: .; j_gene: TRBJ2-1; v_gene: TRBV9; abundance: .; CDR3nt: TGTGCCAGCAGCGTAGGGATGGGGCTAGGGGCGGACAATGAGCAGTTCTTC; CDR3aa: CASSVGMGLGADNEQFF
d_gene: .; j_gene: TRBJ1-2; v_gene: TRBV6-2/TRBV6-3; abundance: .; CDR3nt: TGTGCCAGCAGTTACGGCGGGGCTAACTATGGCTACACCTTC; CDR3aa: CASSYGGANYGYTF
d_gene: .; j_gene: TRBJ2-3; v_gene: TRBV7-9; abundance: .; CDR3nt: TGTGCCAGCAGCTTAGAAGTTAGCACAGATACGCAGTATTTT; CDR3aa: CASSLEVSTDTQYF
d_gene: TRBD2; j_gene: TRBJ2-5; v_gene: TRBV7-2; abundance: .; CDR3nt: TGTGCCAGCAGCTTTAGCGGGATCCAAGAGACCCAGTACTTC; CDR3aa: CASSFSGIQETQYF
d_gene: .; j_gene: TRBJ2-3; v_gene: TRBV6-4; abundance: once; CDR3nt: TGTGCCAGCAGTGATTTTGCGGCCACAGATACGCAGTATTTT; CDR3aa: CASSDFAATDTQYF
d_gene: TRBD1; j_gene: TRBJ2-1; v_gene: TRBV19; abundance: .; CDR3nt: TGTGCCAGTAGTATAGCCCCCACAACAGGGGGGACCGATGAGCAGTTCTTC; CDR3aa: CASSIAPTTGGTDEQFF
d_gene: TRBD1; j_gene: TRBJ1-2; v_gene: TRBV2; abundance: .; CDR3nt: TGTGCCAGCAGTGAAGCGCTGAGTAGGGGGCTCTATGGCTACACCTTC; CDR3aa: CASSEALSRGLYGYTF
d_gene: TRBD2; j_gene: TRBJ2-7; v_gene: TRBV7-2; abundance: once; CDR3nt: TGTGCCAGCAGCCTACTAGCGGGAGATCCCTACGAGCAGTACTTC; CDR3aa: CASSLLAGDPYEQYF
d_gene: .; j_gene: TRBJ2-7; v_gene: TRBV19; abundance: .; CDR3nt: TGTGCCAGTAGTGGTCTAGCGAGACTCTACGAGCAGTACTTC; CDR3aa: CASSGLARLYEQYF
d_gene: .; j_gene: TRBJ2-3; v_gene: TRBV19; abundance: .; CDR3nt: TGTGCCAGTAGTATCGAATCGGGACCTCATCCGAATACGCAGTATTTT; CDR3aa: CASSIESGPHPNTQYF
d_gene: TRBD1; j_gene: TRBJ1-4; v_gene: TRBV28; abundance: .; CDR3nt: TGTGCCAGCGGACAGGGGGCAACTAATGAAAAACTGTTTTTT; CDR3aa: CASGQGATNEKLFF
d_gene: .; j_gene: TRBJ1-2; v_gene: TRBV6-6; abundance: once; CDR3nt: TGTGCCAGCATATACGGAACTAACTATGGCTACACCTTC; CDR3aa: CASIYGTNYGYTF
d_gene: TRBD1; j_gene: TRBJ1-2; v_gene: TRBV19; abundance: .; CDR3nt: TGTGCCAGTAGTACATCGGGACAGCTCTATGGCTACACCTTC; CDR3aa: CASSTSGQLYGYTF
d_gene: .; j_gene: TRBJ1-2; v_gene: TRBV6-4; abundance: .; CDR3nt: TGTGCCAGCAGTGACTATGCCAGGGGCTATGGCTACACCTTC; CDR3aa: CASSDYARGYGYTF
d_gene: .; j_gene: TRBJ2-1; v_gene: TRBV4-1; abundance: .; CDR3nt: TGCGCCAGCAGCCAAGCTCCCGGGGGTACAGGGGCGGGTGAGCAGTTCTTC; CDR3aa: CASSQAPGGTGAGEQFF
d_gene: .; j_gene: TRBJ2-7; v_gene: TRBV6-4; abundance: once; CDR3nt: TGTGCCAGCAGTGCTACTAGTAGCTCCTACGAGCAGTACTTC; CDR3aa: CASSATSSSYEQYF
d_gene: .; j_gene: TRBJ2-6; v_gene: TRBV4-2; abundance: medium-sized; CDR3nt: TGTGCCAGCAGCCAAGATCAGGGTACCGGGGCCAACGTCCTGACTTTC; CDR3aa: CASSQDQGTGANVLTF
d_gene: .; j_gene: TRBJ1-1; v_gene: TRBV7-2; abundance: .; CDR3nt: TGTGCCAGCAGCCGCCACAGGCTGGGGTTGAACACTGAAGCTTTCTTT; CDR3aa: CASSRHRLGLNTEAFF
d_gene: .; j_gene: TRBJ1-6; v_gene: TRBV5-4; abundance: .; CDR3nt: TGTGCCAGCAGCTTGGTTAATTCACCCCTCCACTTT; CDR3aa: CASSLVNSPLHF
d_gene: .; j_gene: TRBJ2-7; v_gene: TRBV4-1; abundance: once; CDR3nt: TGCGCCAGCAGCCAAGCGCTGCAGGCGGTCTACGAGCAGTACTTC; CDR3aa: CASSQALQAVYEQYF
d_gene: .; j_gene: TRBJ2-2; v_gene: TRBV5-1; abundance: .; CDR3nt: TGCGCCAGCAGCTTGGTCGGAACGGGGAACACCGGGGAGCTGTTTTTT; CDR3aa: CASSLVGTGNTGELFF
d_gene: TRBD2; j_gene: TRBJ2-4; v_gene: TRBV6-2/TRBV6-3; abundance: .; CDR3nt: TGTGCCAGCAGTTACAGTGCGGGAGCGGTAAACATTCAGTACTTC; CDR3aa: CASSYSAGAVNIQYF
d_gene: TRBD2; j_gene: TRBJ2-3; v_gene: TRBV18; abundance: .; CDR3nt: TGTGCCAGCTCACCAATCATCGGGGGGTGCAAGTATTTT; CDR3aa: CASSPIIGGCKYF
d_gene: TRBD1; j_gene: TRBJ2-3; v_gene: TRBV12-3/TRBV12-4; abundance: once; CDR3nt: TGTGCCAGCAGTCGACAGGGGGCTAATACGCAGTATTTT; CDR3aa: CASSRQGANTQYF
d_gene: TRBD1; j_gene: TRBJ1-3; v_gene: TRBV10-2; abundance: .; CDR3nt: TGCGCCAGCAGCGATAGGACAGGGTCATCTGGAAACACCATATATTTT; CDR3aa: CASSDRTGSSGNTIYF
d_gene: TRBD2; j_gene: TRBJ2-2; v_gene: TRBV7-2; abundance: .; CDR3nt: TGTGCCAGCAGGGAGGGAGGGCCTATAACCGGGGAGCTGTTTTTT; CDR3aa: CASREGGPITGELFF
d_gene: .; j_gene: TRBJ2-7; v_gene: TRBV6-2/TRBV6-3; abundance: .; CDR3nt: TGTGCCAGCAGTTACTCCGGCGAGCAGTACTTC; CDR3aa: CASSYSGEQYF
d_gene: .; j_gene: TRBJ2-7; v_gene: TRBV24-1; abundance: .; CDR3nt: TGTGCCACCAGTGATGTGCCGCCCGGGACGCAAACCTACGAGCAGTACTTC; CDR3aa: CATSDVPPGTQTYEQYF
d_gene: .; j_gene: TRBJ1-1; v_gene: TRBV11-3; abundance: few; CDR3nt: TGTGCCAGCAGCCTAAGATCTAACACTGAAGCTTTCTTT; CDR3aa: CASSLRSNTEAFF
d_gene: .; j_gene: TRBJ1-5; v_gene: TRBV4-1; abundance: .; CDR3nt: TGCGCCAGCAGCCGCATGACAGTTTCCTATCAGCCCCAGCATTTT; CDR3aa: CASSRMTVSYQPQHF
d_gene: .; j_gene: TRBJ1-5; v_gene: TRBV19; abundance: .; CDR3nt: TGTGCCAGTAGCCGTGGGGGTAATCAGCCCCAGCATTTT; CDR3aa: CASSRGGNQPQHF
d_gene: TRBD1; j_gene: TRBJ2-5; v_gene: TRBV5-1; abundance: .; CDR3nt: TGCGCCAGCAGCTTGGTGGGACAGCCCCAAGAGACCCAGTACTTC; CDR3aa: CASSLVGQPQETQYF
d_gene: TRBD2; j_gene: TRBJ2-7; v_gene: TRBV7-2; abundance: .; CDR3nt: TGTGCCAGCAGCTGGGCGGGGGGGCCCTACGAGCAGTACTTC; CDR3aa: CASSWAGGPYEQYF
d_gene: .; j_gene: TRBJ2-2; v_gene: TRBV14; abundance: .; CDR3nt: TGTGCCAGCAGCCCAGCTTTCAGGGGCAGGGAGGACGGGGAGCTGTTTTTT; CDR3aa: CASSPAFRGREDGELFF
d_gene: TRBD1; j_gene: TRBJ1-2; v_gene: TRBV13; abundance: .; CDR3nt: TGTGCCAGCCTCCGGACAGGGGAGGGTGGCTACACCTTC; CDR3aa: CASLRTGEGGYTF
d_gene: TRBD2; j_gene: TRBJ2-7; v_gene: TRBV6-5; abundance: .; CDR3nt: TGTGCCAGCAGTTACTCGATCGCTAGCGGTTCCTACGAGCAGTACTTC; CDR3aa: CASSYSIASGSYEQYF